The entry that follows covers one T cell receptor (beta chain) sequence. Sequencing was performed with immunoSEQ multiplex PCR; in TCRdb, only in-frame clones are kept and a portion is missing. The data contain around 150,000 clones, approximately 87% of them seen just once; the ten biggest clones take up more than 3.5%. V lost 5 bases and J 3 bases, leaving 13 bases between the germline ends. The CDR3 has 15 residues. From germline, CDR1 is SGHTA and CDR2 FQGNSA. The data originate from a study of blood T cell repertoires in COVID-19. As for the study in general: Nucleic acid was either cDNA or gDNA, and it came from T cells, B-cell-depleted T cells, or PBMCs.

The TCR sequence derives from a middle-aged woman with acute or convalescent COVID-19. The sample comprised peripheral blood. This chain connects TRBV7-2 to TRBJ1-4; perhaps TRBD1 as D (5 bases). CDR3 residues: CASSVSGLPNEKLFF. In nucleotides, the CDR3 is TGTGCCAGCAGCGTATCAGGGCTACCTAATGAAAAACTGTTTTTT.